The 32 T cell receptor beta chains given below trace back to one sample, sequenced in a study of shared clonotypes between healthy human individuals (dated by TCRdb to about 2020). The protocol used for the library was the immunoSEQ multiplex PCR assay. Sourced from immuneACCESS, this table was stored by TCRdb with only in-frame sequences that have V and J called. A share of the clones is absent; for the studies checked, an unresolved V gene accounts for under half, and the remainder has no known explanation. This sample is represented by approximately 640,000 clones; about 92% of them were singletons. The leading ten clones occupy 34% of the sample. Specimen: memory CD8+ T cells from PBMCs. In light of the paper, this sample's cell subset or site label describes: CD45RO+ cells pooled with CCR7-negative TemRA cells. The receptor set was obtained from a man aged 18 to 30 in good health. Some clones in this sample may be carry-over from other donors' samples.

The CDR3 nucleotides are TGCACCAGCAGCCTCACCCCGGGTCCGTACGATACGCAGTATTTT. This translates into CTSSLTPGPYDTQYF. V usage is TRBV1 and J usage is TRBJ2-3; the listed D gene, TRBD2, was not tested against the DNA. TRBV1 is deemed a pseudogene. This CDR3 spans 15 amino acids.

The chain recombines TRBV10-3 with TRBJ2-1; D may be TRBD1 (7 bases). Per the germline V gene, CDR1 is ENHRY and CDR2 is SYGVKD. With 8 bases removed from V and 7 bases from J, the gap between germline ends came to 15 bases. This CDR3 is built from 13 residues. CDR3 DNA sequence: TGTGCCATCGGGCCAGGGGGGTTGAATGAGCAGTTCTTC. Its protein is CAIGPGGLNEQFF.

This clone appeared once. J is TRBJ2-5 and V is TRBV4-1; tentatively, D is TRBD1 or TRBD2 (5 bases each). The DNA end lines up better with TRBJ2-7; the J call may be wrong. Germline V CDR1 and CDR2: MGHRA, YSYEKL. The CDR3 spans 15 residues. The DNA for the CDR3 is TGCGCCAGCAGCCACCTCGGGACGGCTACCTACGAGCAGTACTTC. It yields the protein CASSHLGTATYEQYF.

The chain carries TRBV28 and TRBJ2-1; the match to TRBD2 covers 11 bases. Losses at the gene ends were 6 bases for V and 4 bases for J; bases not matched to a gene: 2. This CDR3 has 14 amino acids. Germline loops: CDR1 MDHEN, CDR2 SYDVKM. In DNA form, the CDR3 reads TGTGCCAGCAGGGGACTAGCGGATTACAATGAGCAGTTCTTC. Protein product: CASRGLADYNEQFF.

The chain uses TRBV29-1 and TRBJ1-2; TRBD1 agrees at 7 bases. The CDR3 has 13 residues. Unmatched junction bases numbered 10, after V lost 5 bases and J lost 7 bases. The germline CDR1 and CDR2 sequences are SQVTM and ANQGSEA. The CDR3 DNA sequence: TGCAGCGTTAGGGGGCAGGGGGTGTCTGGCTACACCTTC. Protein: CSVRGQGVSGYTF. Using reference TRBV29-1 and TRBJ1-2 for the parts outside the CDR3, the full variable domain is SAVISQKPSRDICQRGTSLTIQCQVDSQVTMMFWYRQQPGQSLTLIATANQGSEATYESGFVIDKFPISRPNLTFSTLTVSNMSPEDSSIYLCSVRGQGVSGYTFGSGTRLTVV.

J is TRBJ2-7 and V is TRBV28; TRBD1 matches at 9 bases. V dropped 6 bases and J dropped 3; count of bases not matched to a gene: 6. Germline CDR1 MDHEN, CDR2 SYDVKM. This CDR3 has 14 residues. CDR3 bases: TGTGCCAGCAGGGGGACAGGGTTTATCTACGAGCAGTACTTC. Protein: CASRGTGFIYEQYF.

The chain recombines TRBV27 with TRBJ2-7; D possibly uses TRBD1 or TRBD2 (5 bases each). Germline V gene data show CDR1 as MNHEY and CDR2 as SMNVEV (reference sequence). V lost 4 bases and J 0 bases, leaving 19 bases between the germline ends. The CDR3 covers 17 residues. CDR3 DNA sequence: TGTGCCAGCAGTTCCAAGACCGGGACCGCCAGCTCCTACGAGCAGTACTTC. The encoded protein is CASSSKTGTASSYEQYF.

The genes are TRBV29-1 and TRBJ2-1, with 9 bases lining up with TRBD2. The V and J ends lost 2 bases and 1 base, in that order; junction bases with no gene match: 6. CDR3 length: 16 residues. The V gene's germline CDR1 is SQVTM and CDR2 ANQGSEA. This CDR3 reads CSVENVAGGSYNEQFF. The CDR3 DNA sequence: TGCAGCGTTGAAAATGTGGCGGGAGGGTCCTACAATGAGCAGTTCTTC.

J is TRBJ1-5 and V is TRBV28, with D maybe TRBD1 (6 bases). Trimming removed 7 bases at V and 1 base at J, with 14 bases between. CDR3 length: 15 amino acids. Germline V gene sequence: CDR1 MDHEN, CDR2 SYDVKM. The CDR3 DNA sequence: TGTGCCAGCACTGTGGTCAGGGGCAGCAATCAGCCCCAGCATTTT. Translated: CASTVVRGSNQPQHF.

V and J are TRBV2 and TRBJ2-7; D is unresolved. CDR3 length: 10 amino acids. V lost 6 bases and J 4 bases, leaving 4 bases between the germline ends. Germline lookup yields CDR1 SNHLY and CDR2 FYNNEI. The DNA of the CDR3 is TGTGCCAGCAGGAGTTACGAGCAGTACTTC. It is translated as CASRSYEQYF.

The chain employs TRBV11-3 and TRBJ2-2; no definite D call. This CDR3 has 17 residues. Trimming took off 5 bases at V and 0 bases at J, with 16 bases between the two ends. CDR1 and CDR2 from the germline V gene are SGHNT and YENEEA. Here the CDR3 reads CASSTPKGTPNTGELFF. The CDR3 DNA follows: TGTGCCAGCAGCACCCCAAAGGGAACACCGAACACCGGGGAGCTGTTTTTT.

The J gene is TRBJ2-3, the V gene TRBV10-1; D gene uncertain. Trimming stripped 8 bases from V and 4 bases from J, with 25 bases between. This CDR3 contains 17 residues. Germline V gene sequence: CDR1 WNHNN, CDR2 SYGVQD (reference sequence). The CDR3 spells CASYLSSDTCLPDTQYF. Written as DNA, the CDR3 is TGCGCCAGCTACCTCTCGTCTGACACCTGTCTCCCAGATACGCAGTATTTT.

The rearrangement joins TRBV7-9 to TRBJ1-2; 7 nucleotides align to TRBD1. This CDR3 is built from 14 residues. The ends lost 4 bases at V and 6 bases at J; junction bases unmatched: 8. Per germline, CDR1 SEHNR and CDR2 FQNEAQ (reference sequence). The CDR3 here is CASSSGGGGHGYTF. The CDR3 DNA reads TGTGCCAGCAGCTCAGGGGGAGGGGGCCATGGCTACACCTTC.

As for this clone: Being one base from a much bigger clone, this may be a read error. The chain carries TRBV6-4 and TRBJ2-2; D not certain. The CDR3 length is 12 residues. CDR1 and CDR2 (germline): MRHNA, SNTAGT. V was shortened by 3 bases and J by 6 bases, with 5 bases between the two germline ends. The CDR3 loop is CASSEGAGELFF. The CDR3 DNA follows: TGTGCCAGCAGTGAGGGCGCCGGGGAGCTGTTTTTT.

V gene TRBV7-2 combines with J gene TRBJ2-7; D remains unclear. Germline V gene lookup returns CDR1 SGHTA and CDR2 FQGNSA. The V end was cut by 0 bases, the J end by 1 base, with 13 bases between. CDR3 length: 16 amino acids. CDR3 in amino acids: CASSLAIVLRSYEQYF. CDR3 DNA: TGTGCCAGCAGCTTAGCTATTGTACTTCGTTCCTACGAGCAGTACTTC. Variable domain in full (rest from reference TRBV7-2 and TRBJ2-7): GAGVSQSPSNKVTEKGKDVELRCDPISGHTALYWYRQSLGQGLEFLIYFQGNSAPDKSGLPSDRFSAERTGGSVSTLTIQRTQQEDSAVYLCASSLAIVLRSYEQYFGPGTRLTVT.

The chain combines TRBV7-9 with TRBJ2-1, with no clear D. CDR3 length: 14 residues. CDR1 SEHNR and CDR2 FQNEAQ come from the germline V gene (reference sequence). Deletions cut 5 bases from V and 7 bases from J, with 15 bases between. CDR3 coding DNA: TGTGCCAGCAGCCAAAACGGATTGGAGAATGAGCAGTTCTTC. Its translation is CASSQNGLENEQFF.

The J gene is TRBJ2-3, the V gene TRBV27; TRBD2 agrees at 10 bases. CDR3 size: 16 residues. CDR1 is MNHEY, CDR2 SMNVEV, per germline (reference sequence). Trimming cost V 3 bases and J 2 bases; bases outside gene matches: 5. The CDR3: CASSFLLAGVTDTQYF. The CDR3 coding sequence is TGTGCCAGCAGTTTCCTCCTAGCGGGAGTCACAGATACGCAGTATTTT.

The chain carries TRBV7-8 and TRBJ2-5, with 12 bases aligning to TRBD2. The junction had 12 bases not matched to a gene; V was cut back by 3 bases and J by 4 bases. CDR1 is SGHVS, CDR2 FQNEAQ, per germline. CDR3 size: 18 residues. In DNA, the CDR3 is TGTGCCAGCAGCTTTCCCTCTAGCGGGAGGGCTTTCCGAGAGACCCAGTACTTC. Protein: CASSFPSSGRAFRETQYF. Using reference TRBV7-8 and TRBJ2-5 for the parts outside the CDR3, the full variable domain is GAGVSQSPRYKVAKRGQDVALRCDPISGHVSLFWYQQALGQGPEFLTYFQNEAQLDKSGLPSDRFFAERPEGSVSTLKIQRTQQEDSAVYLCASSFPSSGRAFRETQYFGPGTRLLVL.

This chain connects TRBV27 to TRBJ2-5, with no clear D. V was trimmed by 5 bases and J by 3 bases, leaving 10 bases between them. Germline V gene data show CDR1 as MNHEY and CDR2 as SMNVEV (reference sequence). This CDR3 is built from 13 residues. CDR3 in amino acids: CASSPSWEETQYF. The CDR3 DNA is TGTGCCAGCAGTCCGTCTTGGGAAGAGACCCAGTACTTC.

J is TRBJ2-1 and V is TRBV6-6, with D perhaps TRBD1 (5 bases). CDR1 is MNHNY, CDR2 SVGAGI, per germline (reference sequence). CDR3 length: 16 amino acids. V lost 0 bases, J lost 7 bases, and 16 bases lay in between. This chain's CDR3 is CASSYSRPGIGNEQFF. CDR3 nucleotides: TGTGCCAGCAGTTACTCGAGACCAGGGATTGGTAATGAGCAGTTCTTC.

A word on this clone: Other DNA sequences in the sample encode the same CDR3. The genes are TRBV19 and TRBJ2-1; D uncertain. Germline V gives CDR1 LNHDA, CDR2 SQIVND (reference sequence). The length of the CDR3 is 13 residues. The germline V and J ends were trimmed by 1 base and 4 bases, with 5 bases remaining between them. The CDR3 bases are TGTGCCAGTAGTATAGGGCAGTACAATGAGCAGTTCTTC. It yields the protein CASSIGQYNEQFF.

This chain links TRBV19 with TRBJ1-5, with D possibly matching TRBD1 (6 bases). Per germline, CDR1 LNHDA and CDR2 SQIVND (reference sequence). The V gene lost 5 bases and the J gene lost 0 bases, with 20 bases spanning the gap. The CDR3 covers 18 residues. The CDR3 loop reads CASSAGARGANSNQPQHF. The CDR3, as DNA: TGTGCCAGTAGTGCAGGAGCACGGGGGGCCAATAGCAATCAGCCCCAGCATTTT.

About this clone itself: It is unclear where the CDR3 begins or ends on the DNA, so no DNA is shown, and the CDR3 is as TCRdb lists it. The CDR3 is CASSVGQGAAYEQYF. V gene TRBV21-1 combines with J gene TRBJ2-7; the table calls TRBD1, which could not be checked here. TRBV21-1 is noted as a pseudogene. The CDR3 has 15 amino acids, counting both end residues.

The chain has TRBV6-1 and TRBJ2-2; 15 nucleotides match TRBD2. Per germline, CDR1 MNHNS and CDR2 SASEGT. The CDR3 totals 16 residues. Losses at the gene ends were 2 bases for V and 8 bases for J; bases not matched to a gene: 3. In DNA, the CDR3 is TGTGCCAGCAGTGAATTGGGGACTAGCGGGAGGGGGGAGCTGTTTTTT. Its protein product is CASSELGTSGRGELFF.

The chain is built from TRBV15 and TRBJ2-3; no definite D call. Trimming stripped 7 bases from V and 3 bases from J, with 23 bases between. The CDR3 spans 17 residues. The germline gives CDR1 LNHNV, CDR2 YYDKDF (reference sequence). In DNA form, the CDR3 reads TGTGCCACCAATCGCCGGAACGGCGCCGGTTGGACAGATACGCAGTATTTT. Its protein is CATNRRNGAGWTDTQYF.

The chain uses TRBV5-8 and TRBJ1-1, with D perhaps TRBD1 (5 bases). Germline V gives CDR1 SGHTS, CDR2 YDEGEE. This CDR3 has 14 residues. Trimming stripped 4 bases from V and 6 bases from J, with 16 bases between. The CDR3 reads CASSPAGLGPEAFF. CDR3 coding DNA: TGTGCCAGCAGCCCAGCGGGGCTGGGACCTGAAGCTTTCTTT.

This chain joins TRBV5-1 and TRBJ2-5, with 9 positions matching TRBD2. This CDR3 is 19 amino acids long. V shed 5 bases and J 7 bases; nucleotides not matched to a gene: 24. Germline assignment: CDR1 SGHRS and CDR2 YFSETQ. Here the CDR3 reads CASRQTLSRLADFFGTQYF. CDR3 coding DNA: TGCGCCAGCAGACAGACTCTCTCCCGACTAGCGGACTTTTTTGGGACCCAGTACTTC.

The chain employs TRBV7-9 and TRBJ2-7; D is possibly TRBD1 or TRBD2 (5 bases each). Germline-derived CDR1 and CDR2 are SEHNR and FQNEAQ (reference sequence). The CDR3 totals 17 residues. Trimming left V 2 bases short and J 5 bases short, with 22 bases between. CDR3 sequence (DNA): TGTGCCAGCAGCTTAACCCCAGGCCCCCCGGGGCTCCACGAGCAGTACTTC. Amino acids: CASSLTPGPPGLHEQYF.

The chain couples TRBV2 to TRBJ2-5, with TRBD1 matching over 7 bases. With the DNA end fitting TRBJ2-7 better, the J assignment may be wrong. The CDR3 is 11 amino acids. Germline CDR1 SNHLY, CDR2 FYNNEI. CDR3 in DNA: TGTGCCAGCAGCAAGGGGGCCGAGCAGTACTTC. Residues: CASSKGAEQYF.

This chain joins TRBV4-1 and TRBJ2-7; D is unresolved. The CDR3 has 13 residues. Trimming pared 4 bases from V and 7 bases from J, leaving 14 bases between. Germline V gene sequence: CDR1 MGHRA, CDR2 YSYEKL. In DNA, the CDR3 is TGCGCCAGCAGCCGCTTAGGTCTAGGGGAGCAGTACTTC. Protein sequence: CASSRLGLGEQYF.

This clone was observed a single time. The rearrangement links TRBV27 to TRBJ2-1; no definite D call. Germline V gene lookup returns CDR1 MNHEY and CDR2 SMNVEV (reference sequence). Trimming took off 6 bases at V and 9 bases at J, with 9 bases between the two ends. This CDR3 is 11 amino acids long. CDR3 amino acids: CASREFGEQFF. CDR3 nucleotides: TGTGCCAGCAGGGAATTTGGTGAGCAGTTCTTC.

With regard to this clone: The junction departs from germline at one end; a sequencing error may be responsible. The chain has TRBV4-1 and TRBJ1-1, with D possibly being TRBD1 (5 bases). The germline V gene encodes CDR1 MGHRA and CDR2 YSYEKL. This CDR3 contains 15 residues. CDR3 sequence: CAGSQEGGRDAEAFF. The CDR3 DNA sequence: TGCGCCGGCAGCCAAGAAGGAGGCAGGGACGCTGAAGCTTTCTTT.